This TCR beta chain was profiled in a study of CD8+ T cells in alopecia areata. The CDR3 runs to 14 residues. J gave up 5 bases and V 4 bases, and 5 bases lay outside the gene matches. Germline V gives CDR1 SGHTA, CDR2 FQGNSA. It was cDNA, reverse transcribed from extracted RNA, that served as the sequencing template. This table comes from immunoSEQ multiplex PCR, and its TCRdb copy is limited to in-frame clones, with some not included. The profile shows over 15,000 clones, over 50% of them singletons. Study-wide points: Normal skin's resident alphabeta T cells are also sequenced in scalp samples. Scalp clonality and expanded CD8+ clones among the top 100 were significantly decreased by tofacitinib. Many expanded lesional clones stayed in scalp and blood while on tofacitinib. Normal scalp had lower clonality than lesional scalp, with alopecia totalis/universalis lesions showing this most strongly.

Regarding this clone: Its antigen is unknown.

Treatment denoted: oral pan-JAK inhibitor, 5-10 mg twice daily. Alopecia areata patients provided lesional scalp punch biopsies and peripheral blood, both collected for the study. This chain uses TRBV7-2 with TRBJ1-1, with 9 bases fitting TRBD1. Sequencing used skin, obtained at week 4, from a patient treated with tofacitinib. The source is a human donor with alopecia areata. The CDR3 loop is CASSSTGGRTEAFF. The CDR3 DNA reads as TGTGCCAGCAGCTCGACAGGGGGGAGGACTGAAGCTTTCTTT.